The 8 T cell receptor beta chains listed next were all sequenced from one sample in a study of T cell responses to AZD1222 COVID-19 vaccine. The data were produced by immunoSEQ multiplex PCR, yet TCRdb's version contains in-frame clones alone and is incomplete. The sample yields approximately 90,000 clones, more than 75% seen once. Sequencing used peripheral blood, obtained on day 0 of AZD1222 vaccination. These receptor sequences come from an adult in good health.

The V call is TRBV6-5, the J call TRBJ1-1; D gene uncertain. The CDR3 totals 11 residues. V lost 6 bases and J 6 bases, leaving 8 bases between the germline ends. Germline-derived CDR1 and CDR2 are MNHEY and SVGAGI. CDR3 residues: CASSLGPEAFF. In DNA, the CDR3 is TGTGCCAGCAGCCTGGGCCCTGAAGCTTTCTTT.

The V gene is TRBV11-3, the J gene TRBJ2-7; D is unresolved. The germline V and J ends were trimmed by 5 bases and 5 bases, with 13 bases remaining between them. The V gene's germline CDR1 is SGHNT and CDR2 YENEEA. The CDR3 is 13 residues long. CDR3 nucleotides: TGTGCCAGCAGCATCACTAAATTCCACGAGCAGTACTTC. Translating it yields CASSITKFHEQYF.

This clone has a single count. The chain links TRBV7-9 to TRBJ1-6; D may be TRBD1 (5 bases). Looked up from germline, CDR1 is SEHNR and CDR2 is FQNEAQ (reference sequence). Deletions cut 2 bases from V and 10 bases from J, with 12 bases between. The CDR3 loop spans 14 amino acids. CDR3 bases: TGTGCCAGCAGCTTACAGGGAAAAGGGTCACCCCTCCACTTT. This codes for CASSLQGKGSPLHF.

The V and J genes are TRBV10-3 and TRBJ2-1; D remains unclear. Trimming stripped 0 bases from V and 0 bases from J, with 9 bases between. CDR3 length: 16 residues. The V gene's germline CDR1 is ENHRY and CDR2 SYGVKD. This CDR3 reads CAISESGLVSYNEQFF. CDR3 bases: TGTGCCATCAGTGAGTCAGGTCTAGTCTCCTACAATGAGCAGTTCTTC.

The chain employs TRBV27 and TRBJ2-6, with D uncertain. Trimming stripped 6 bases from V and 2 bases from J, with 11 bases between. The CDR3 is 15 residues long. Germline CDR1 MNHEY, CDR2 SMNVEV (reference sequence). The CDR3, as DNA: TGTGCCAGCAGGCGGACGTCGGCTGGGGCCAACGTCCTGACTTTC. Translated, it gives CASRRTSAGANVLTF.

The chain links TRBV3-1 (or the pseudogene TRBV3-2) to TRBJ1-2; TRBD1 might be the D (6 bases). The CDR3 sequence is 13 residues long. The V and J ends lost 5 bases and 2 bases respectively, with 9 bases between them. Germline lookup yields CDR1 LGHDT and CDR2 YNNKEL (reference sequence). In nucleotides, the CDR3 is TGTGCCAGCAGCGAGGGGACAAACTATGGCTACACCTTC. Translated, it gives CASSEGTNYGYTF.

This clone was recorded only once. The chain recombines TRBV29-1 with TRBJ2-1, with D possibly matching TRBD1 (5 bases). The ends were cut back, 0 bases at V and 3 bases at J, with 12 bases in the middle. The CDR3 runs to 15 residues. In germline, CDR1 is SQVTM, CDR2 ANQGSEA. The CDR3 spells CSVEEGQGYYNEQFF. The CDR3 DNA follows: TGCAGCGTTGAAGAAGGCCAGGGTTACTACAATGAGCAGTTCTTC.

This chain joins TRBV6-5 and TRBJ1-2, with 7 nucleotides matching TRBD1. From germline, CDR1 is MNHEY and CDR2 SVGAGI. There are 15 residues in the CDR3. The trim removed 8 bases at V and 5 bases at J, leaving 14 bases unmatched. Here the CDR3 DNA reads TGTGCCAGCGCCGGAACAGGGGTCCATGGGTATGGCTACACCTTC. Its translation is CASAGTGVHGYGYTF.